The sequence of this T cell receptor beta chain was determined in a study of PD-1 blockade in classical Hodgkin lymphoma. Turning to this clone: The antigen is undetermined.

General study points: A significant rise in TCR diversity was seen by C4D1 for CD4+ cells but not for CD8+ cells. Before treatment, TCR diversity in newly diagnosed patients was reportedly lower than in healthy donors. Repertoire differences lack defined causes, possibly disease activity or prior therapy.

After autologous stem cell transplantation all patients relapsed, and prior brentuximab vedotin exposure differed between cohorts. Investigators isolated CD4+ T cells from thawed PBMCs through magnetic negative selection. The CDR3 runs 14 residues. Germline-derived CDR1 and CDR2 are MRHNA and SNTAGT. Trimming at V came to 6 bases and at J to 10 bases, leaving 7 bases not matched to a gene. Using immunoSEQ multiplex PCR, the repertoire was profiled, and TCRdb retains in-frame clones only, with some absent. The table includes roughly 25,000 clones, 84% detected once. The sample was CD4+ T cells from blood, taken at baseline. This TCR was sampled from a human donor with classical Hodgkin lymphoma. This chain links TRBV6-4 with TRBJ1-6, with 9 bases that match TRBD1. CDR3 sequence reads: CASRGQGGSSPLHF. CDR3 DNA: TGTGCCAGCAGGGGACAGGGTGGCAGCTCACCCCTCCACTTT.